These T cell receptor beta chains were read from a single sample in a study of spatial heterogeneity in lung cancer. TCRdb re-called the 5' RACE reads with MiXCR, one entry per CDR3 protein. The sample shows 36,000 or so distinct CDR3 sequences, 5.2% of them seen only once. This material consisted of PBMCs, taken at surgery. These receptors came from a female donor with early-stage non-small cell lung cancer. Each CDR3 is given with its conserved first and last residue. D genes are given only for firm matches. Not every row has a clone size; where given, it reads once, few, many or a size class.

v_gene,j_gene,d_gene,abundance,CDR3aa,CDR3nt
TRBV20-1,TRBJ2-3,TRBD2,many,CSSPGSGGADTQYF,TGCAGTTCTCCGGGGAGCGGGGGGGCAGATACGCAGTATTTT
TRBV6-1,TRBJ2-5,NA,many,CASSDTWAKTQYF,TGTGCCAGCAGCGACACTTGGGCGAAGACCCAGTACTTC
TRBV7-6,TRBJ2-5,TRBD2,many,CASSYAGGGETQYF,TGTGCCAGCAGCTATGCGGGGGGCGGGGAGACCCAGTACTTC
TRBV2,TRBJ2-3,TRBD2,many,CASSEDIAGGDTQYF,TGTGCCAGCAGTGAAGATATCGCGGGAGGAGATACGCAGTATTTT
TRBV20-1,TRBJ2-1,NA,many,CSARGRASYNEQFF,TGCAGTGCTAGAGGCAGGGCCTCCTACAATGAGCAGTTCTTC
TRBV25-1,TRBJ1-6,TRBD1,many,CASSLTGLNSPLHF,TGTGCCAGCAGCCTGACAGGGCTCAATTCACCCCTCCACTTT
TRBV7-2,TRBJ1-1,NA,NA,CASSLREATEAFF,TGTGCCAGCAGCTTACGGGAGGCCACTGAAGCTTTCTTT
TRBV6-5,TRBJ2-1,TRBD2,NA,CASSSLGGTKFF,TGTGCCAGCAGCTCCCTGGGGGGGACCAAGTTCTTC
TRBV5-1,TRBJ2-1,TRBD1,medium-sized,CASSLGQGAQDEQFF,TGCGCCAGCAGCTTGGGACAGGGGGCGCAGGATGAGCAGTTCTTC
TRBV2,TRBJ2-7,TRBD2,NA,CASSEAGLAGGAYEQYF,TGTGCCAGCAGTGAAGCCGGACTAGCGGGGGGGGCATACGAGCAGTACTTC
TRBV7-9,TRBJ1-2,NA,many,CASSWDSSGYGYTF,TGTGCCAGCAGTTGGGACTCCAGTGGGTATGGCTACACCTTC
TRBV27,TRBJ2-5,NA,many,CASSFNERRETQYF,TGTGCCAGCAGTTTCAACGAAAGGCGAGAGACCCAGTACTTC
TRBV30,TRBJ2-7,NA,many,CAWKVSSSYEQYF,TGTGCCTGGAAAGTCTCGTCCTCCTACGAGCAGTACTTC
TRBV10-2,TRBJ2-2,NA,many,CASRDGAGELFF,TGCGCCAGCAGGGACGGGGCCGGGGAGCTGTTTTTT
TRBV18,TRBJ2-2,NA,NA,CASSPPRTANTGEPFF,TGTGCCAGCTCACCCCCCCGGACGGCGAACACCGGGGAGCCGTTTTTT
TRBV7-9,TRBJ2-1,NA,many,CASSFNQGFSYNEQFF,TGTGCCAGCAGCTTTAATCAGGGGTTTTCCTACAATGAGCAGTTCTTC
TRBV5-1,TRBJ2-3,NA,many,CASSLALSTDTQYF,TGCGCCAGCAGCTTGGCCTTGTCGACAGATACGCAGTATTTT
TRBV19,TRBJ2-3,NA,many,CASSISGFSTDTQYF,TGTGCCAGTAGTATAAGCGGGTTTAGCACAGATACGCAGTATTTT
TRBV7-2,TRBJ2-5,NA,many,CASSLAMRGMGTQYF,TGTGCCAGCAGCTTAGCCATGAGGGGGATGGGGACCCAGTACTTC
TRBV10-2,TRBJ2-1,TRBD2,many,CASSESTGGNEQFF,TGCGCCAGCAGTGAGTCGACGGGGGGGAATGAGCAGTTCTTC
TRBV4-1,TRBJ2-2,TRBD2,many,CASSQGLSGENTGELFF,TGCGCCAGCAGCCAAGGGCTGAGCGGGGAAAACACCGGGGAGCTGTTTTTT
TRBV5-1,TRBJ2-1,TRBD2,few,CASKRDLAGGNEQFF,TGCGCCAGCAAGAGAGACCTAGCGGGAGGTAATGAGCAGTTCTTC
TRBV3-1,TRBJ2-1,TRBD2,many,CASSPFLWTSGQFF,TGTGCCAGCAGCCCGTTCCTGTGGACTAGCGGGCAGTTCTTC
TRBV7-8,TRBJ1-6,NA,few,CASSLAVTGMGNSPLHF,TGTGCCAGCAGCTTAGCGGTTACAGGGATGGGTAATTCACCCCTCCACTTT
TRBV20-1,TRBJ1-4,TRBD1,many,CSARTTGVSGKLFF,TGCAGTGCTAGAACGACAGGGGTCAGCGGAAAACTGTTTTTT
TRBV5-4,TRBJ2-7,TRBD1,NA,CASSRLQGASVHEQYF,TGTGCCAGCAGCAGACTACAGGGGGCATCTGTCCACGAGCAGTACTTC
TRBV4-3,TRBJ2-4,NA,few,CASSQGSPLEGFKNIQYF,TGCGCCAGCAGCCAAGGTAGTCCGCTGGAGGGCTTTAAAAACATTCAGTACTTC
TRBV7-2,TRBJ2-7,NA,many,CASSAFAPWGPLAREQYF,TGTGCCAGCAGCGCTTTCGCGCCTTGGGGCCCCTTAGCGAGGGAGCAGTACTTC
TRBV6-5,TRBJ2-7,TRBD2,many,CASRTLRGRSYEQYF,TGTGCCAGCAGGACCTTGCGCGGGAGGTCCTACGAGCAGTACTTC
TRBV3-1,TRBJ1-2,NA,few,CASSQDSQGRYYGYTF,TGTGCCAGCAGCCAAGATTCCCAGGGGCGTTACTATGGCTACACCTTC
TRBV11-2,TRBJ2-2,TRBD2,many,CASSSAGGGTGELFF,TGTGCCAGCAGCTCGGCGGGCGGGGGCACCGGGGAGCTGTTTTTT
TRBV4-2,TRBJ2-1,TRBD2,many,CASSQDKGTTYNEQFF,TGTGCCAGCAGCCAAGATAAAGGGACTACCTACAATGAGCAGTTCTTC
TRBV7-9,TRBJ1-1,NA,few,CASSLRVLRPEAFF,TGTGCCAGCAGCCTCCGGGTCCTCCGGCCTGAAGCTTTCTTT
TRBV6-5,TRBJ2-7,NA,many,CASSYLGAYEQYF,TGTGCCAGCAGTTACTTGGGGGCCTACGAGCAGTACTTC
TRBV27,TRBJ1-5,NA,many,CASSLEGEGNQPQHF,TGTGCCAGCAGTTTGGAAGGCGAGGGCAATCAGCCCCAGCATTTT
TRBV28,TRBJ1-5,NA,many,CASTPAGDQPQHF,TGTGCCAGCACCCCCGCAGGCGATCAGCCCCAGCATTTT
TRBV3-1,TRBJ1-1,NA,NA,CASSQDFLNTEAFF,TGTGCCAGCAGCCAAGATTTTCTGAACACTGAAGCTTTCTTT
TRBV12-5,TRBJ2-7,TRBD2,many,CASAPGLAGVSEQYF,TGTGCTAGTGCCCCTGGACTAGCGGGAGTAAGTGAGCAGTACTTC
TRBV10-3,TRBJ2-5,NA,NA,CAISGGRGRPEQETQYF,TGTGCCATCAGTGGGGGTAGGGGACGGCCAGAACAAGAGACCCAGTACTTC
TRBV11-3,TRBJ2-7,NA,NA,CASSLGSGAGYEQYF,TGTGCCAGCAGCTTAGGGTCAGGGGCCGGCTACGAGCAGTACTTC
TRBV9,TRBJ2-1,NA,few,CASSDTPRGTYNEQFF,TGTGCCAGCAGCGACACACCGCGGGGAACCTACAATGAGCAGTTCTTC
TRBV12-3/TRBV12-4,TRBJ2-6,NA,many,CASCWSSGANVLTF,TGTGCCAGCTGTTGGAGCTCTGGGGCCAACGTCCTGACTTTC
TRBV18,TRBJ2-1,NA,few,CASSPQTALQFF,TGTGCCAGCTCACCACAGACAGCCTTGCAGTTCTTC
TRBV24-1,TRBJ1-2,NA,many,CATSPSGIRSGYTF,TGTGCCACCAGTCCATCAGGGATCAGGAGCGGCTACACCTTC
TRBV6-6,TRBJ2-1,TRBD2,many,CASSYSTSGGYNEQFF,TGTGCCAGCAGTTACTCGACTAGCGGGGGGTACAATGAGCAGTTCTTC
TRBV12-3/TRBV12-4,TRBJ2-7,NA,large,CASSTQGYEQYF,TGTGCCAGCAGTACCCAGGGGTACGAGCAGTACTTC
TRBV29-1,TRBJ1-1,NA,many,CSVEGRPRGTEAFF,TGCAGCGTTGAAGGCAGGCCCCGGGGCACTGAAGCTTTCTTT
TRBV7-2,TRBJ2-3,NA,NA,CASSFQTVSTDTQYF,TGTGCCAGCAGCTTCCAGACAGTAAGCACAGATACGCAGTATTTT
TRBV20-1,TRBJ1-1,NA,many,CSALGVQATTPMNTEAFF,TGCAGTGCCTTAGGGGTCCAAGCAACCACCCCCATGAACACTGAAGCTTTCTTT
TRBV2,TRBJ1-5,NA,few,CASNNGTHQPQHF,TGTGCCAGCAACAACGGGACACATCAGCCCCAGCATTTT
TRBV7-3,TRBJ2-3,NA,many,CASSSLGMGDTQYF,TGTGCCAGCAGCTCACTAGGGATGGGAGATACGCAGTATTTT
TRBV3-1,TRBJ1-5,NA,NA,CASSQAGSPYQPQHF,TGTGCCAGCAGCCAAGCAGGCAGCCCTTATCAGCCCCAGCATTTT
TRBV10-3,TRBJ2-1,NA,many,CAISALVGDAEQFF,TGTGCCATCAGTGCCCTAGTCGGGGACGCCGAGCAGTTCTTC
TRBV5-1,TRBJ2-1,NA,many,CASSLRPGGSEQFF,TGCGCCAGCAGCTTGCGCCCCGGTGGGTCTGAGCAGTTCTTC
TRBV6-1,TRBJ1-5,TRBD1,NA,CATGQVSNQPQHF,TGTGCCACCGGACAGGTTAGCAATCAGCCCCAGCATTTT